The 14 T cell receptor beta chains below were found in one sample sequenced in a study of T cell changes during pregnancy in multiple sclerosis. TCRdb's table, derived via immunoSEQ multiplex PCR, lists solely in-frame clones and lacks some. Of about 52,000 clones in the sample, roughly 90% were seen once. Specimen: CD4+ T cells from peripheral blood mononuclear cells, collected after pregnancy. The receptor set was obtained from a female donor in good health, enrolled as a control in a pregnancy study.

V is TRBV4-1 and J is TRBJ1-5; TRBD1 is a possible D gene (6 bases). Trimming took 1 base from V and 5 from J, leaving 15 bases between them. This CDR3 is built from 16 residues. Germline loops: CDR1 MGHRA, CDR2 YSYEKL. Here the CDR3 reads CASSQAPGQLDQPQHF. As DNA, the CDR3 is TGCGCCAGCAGCCAAGCACCGGGACAATTAGATCAGCCCCAGCATTTT.

This clone occurred once. V is TRBV20-1 and J is TRBJ2-3; maybe TRBD2 (6 bases). In germline, CDR1 is DFQATT, CDR2 SNEGSKA (reference sequence). There are 11 residues in the CDR3. Trimming took 7 bases from V and 5 from J, leaving 10 bases between them. Here the CDR3 DNA reads TGCAGTGGGGAGGAGGGAGATACGCAGTATTTT. Its translation is CSGEEGDTQYF.

The DNA for the CDR3 is TGTGCCAGTAGTTCCAGGGAGGAGGAGCAGTACTTC. It yields the protein CASSSREEEQYF. The chain recombines TRBV19 with TRBJ2-7; tentative D call: TRBD2 (6 bases). The V end lost 5 bases, the J end lost 7 bases, and 12 bases lay between the germline ends. Germline values: CDR1 LNHDA, CDR2 SQIVND (reference sequence). The CDR3 is made up of 12 amino acids.

This clone was observed a handful of times. This CDR3 is CASSLPRTGGYGYTF. The CDR3 coding sequence is TGTGCCAGCAGCTTACCCAGGACAGGGGGATATGGCTACACCTTC. The chain employs TRBV7-2 and TRBJ1-2; 10 bases line up with TRBD1. The trim removed 2 bases at V and 5 bases at J, leaving 5 bases unmatched. This CDR3 contains 15 residues. The V gene's germline CDR1 is SGHTA and CDR2 FQGNSA.

This chain connects TRBV28 to TRBJ2-1; maybe TRBD1 (6 bases). This CDR3 region has 16 residues. Germline-derived CDR1 and CDR2 are MDHEN and SYDVKM. Trimming removed 8 bases from V and 0 bases from J, with 17 bases in between. Here the CDR3 reads CASATQGLSSYNEQFF. The CDR3 DNA follows: TGTGCCAGCGCTACACAGGGCCTTAGCTCCTACAATGAGCAGTTCTTC.

The chain uses TRBV4-3 and TRBJ1-6, with D perhaps matching TRBD1 (5 bases). V was clipped by 5 bases and J by 1 base, with 6 bases between them. The V gene's germline CDR1 is LGHNA and CDR2 YSLEER. This CDR3 comprises 14 residues. The CDR3 nucleotides read TGCGCCAGCAGCAGGGGATCCTATAATTCACCCCTCCACTTT. It encodes CASSRGSYNSPLHF.

The chain joins TRBV4-3 to TRBJ1-1, with D unclear. The V end was cut by 2 bases, the J end by 4 bases, with 8 bases between. This CDR3 spans 13 amino acids. The germline CDR1 and CDR2 sequences are LGHNA and YSLEER. DNA of the CDR3: TGCGCCAGCAGCCAAAGTGGCGGCACTGAAGCTTTCTTT. Amino acids: CASSQSGGTEAFF.

The rearrangement uses TRBV7-2 and TRBJ2-6; D is unclear. The V and J ends lost 2 bases and 2 bases respectively, with 4 bases between them. Germline V gene sequence: CDR1 SGHTA, CDR2 FQGNSA. CDR3 size: 14 residues. In DNA form, the CDR3 reads TGTGCCAGCAGCTTACCGGCTGGGGCCAACGTCCTGACTTTC. It codes for CASSLPAGANVLTF.

The CDR3 nucleotides are TGTGCCAGCAGCCCCCTCTCAGGGTACACCGGGGAGCTGTTTTTT. It codes for CASSPLSGYTGELFF. This chain joins TRBV7-9 and TRBJ2-2, with D maybe TRBD1 (5 bases). Germline CDR1 SEHNR, CDR2 FQNEAQ (reference sequence). Trimming left V 5 bases short and J 3 bases short, with 13 bases between. CDR3 length equals 15 residues.

This clone was recorded once. V and J are TRBV5-8 and TRBJ1-3; D ambiguous. Germline loops: CDR1 SGHTS, CDR2 YDEGEE. The CDR3 runs to 16 residues. V gave up 0 bases and J gave up 2 bases, with 12 bases separating them. This CDR3 is CASSLAGGAAGNTIYF. Written as DNA, the CDR3 is TGTGCCAGCAGCTTGGCTGGAGGAGCCGCTGGAAACACCATATATTTT.

The rearrangement links TRBV4-2 to TRBJ2-7, with 7 bases identical to TRBD2. The CDR3 has 16 residues. Germline V gene lookup returns CDR1 LGHNA and CDR2 YNFKEQ. The J segment lost 1 base and the V segment lost 4 bases, leaving 10 bases of the junction unmatched. CDR3 protein: CASSPSGGGRSYEQYF. The CDR3 DNA sequence: TGTGCCAGCAGCCCATCTGGGGGGGGTAGGTCCTACGAGCAGTACTTC.

The genes are TRBV7-2 and TRBJ2-5; TRBD2 matches 13 bases. V lost 6 bases to trimming and J lost 0 bases; unmatched junction nucleotides: 10. Germline-derived CDR1 and CDR2 are SGHTA and FQGNSA. CDR3 size: 18 residues. The CDR3 sequence: CASRPRDTSGGDQETQYF. CDR3 nucleotide sequence: TGTGCCAGCAGACCCCGGGATACTAGCGGGGGGGACCAAGAGACCCAGTACTTC.

The genes are TRBV11-2 and TRBJ2-7; TRBD1 aligns across 7 bases. The CDR3 spans 14 residues. J gave up 1 base and V 3 bases, and 3 bases lay outside the gene matches. Germline CDR1 SGHAT, CDR2 FQNNGV. The CDR3, as DNA: TGTGCCAGCAGCTTGACAGGGCCATCCTACGAGCAGTACTTC. This gives the protein CASSLTGPSYEQYF.

The chain is built from TRBV4-3 and TRBJ2-3, with D perhaps matching TRBD2 (6 bases). This CDR3 is built from 15 residues. CDR1 and CDR2 (germline): LGHNA, YSLEER. V lost 2 bases and J 1 base, leaving 10 bases between the germline ends. The CDR3 is CASSQLGLRTDTQYF. CDR3 sequence (DNA): TGCGCCAGCAGCCAACTGGGACTTCGCACAGATACGCAGTATTTT.